One sample yielded the 27 T cell receptor beta chains listed below, sequenced in a study of early stage breast cancer tumors. Profiling relied on immunoSEQ multiplex PCR, and the TCRdb table lists in-frame clones only, not all of them. This table holds about 25,000 clones, approximately 67% found once. Sequencing was done on a sample of breast tumor tissue. The receptors were gathered from a person aged 55-75 years with breast cancer.

The chain employs TRBV4-3 and TRBJ1-2; 10 positions agree with TRBD1. V was pared by 0 bases and J by 5 bases, with 3 bases of the junction left unmatched. The CDR3 length is 15 residues. Looked up from germline, CDR1 is LGHNA and CDR2 is YSLEER. The CDR3 DNA is TGCGCCAGCAGCCAAGATGGACAGGGGGAATATGGCTACACCTTC. Protein sequence: CASSQDGQGEYGYTF.

The rearrangement joins TRBV27 to TRBJ1-1, with a possible D match to TRBD1 (5 bases). In germline, CDR1 is MNHEY, CDR2 SMNVEV (reference sequence). The ends were cut back, 1 base at V and 1 base at J, with 10 bases in the middle. The CDR3 length is 15 residues. CDR3 DNA: TGTGCCAGCAGTTTATTGGGGGGACGGAACACTGAAGCTTTCTTT. This gives the protein CASSLLGGRNTEAFF.

The CDR3 nucleotides read TGTGCCAGCAGTTACTCGCTGGGACTGGGGCTAATGGAGCAGTTCTTC. Protein product: CASSYSLGLGLMEQFF. The chain has TRBV6-5 and TRBJ2-1; D is possibly TRBD2 (6 bases). V lost 0 bases, J lost 10 bases, and 19 bases lay in between. CDR1 MNHEY and CDR2 SVGAGI come from the germline V gene. There are 16 residues in the CDR3.

This clone is labeled as medium-sized. The rearrangement joins TRBV6-6 to TRBJ1-2; TRBD1 aligns across 9 bases. J gave up 6 bases and V 5 bases, and 10 bases lay outside the gene matches. CDR3 length: 15 residues. Germline V lookup: CDR1 MNHNY, CDR2 SVGAGI (reference sequence). This CDR3 is CASSGTGILNDGYTF. In DNA form, the CDR3 reads TGTGCCAGCAGTGGGACAGGGATCCTCAATGATGGCTACACCTTC.

This chain connects TRBV7-7 to TRBJ2-3; D not certain. From germline, CDR1 is SSHAT and CDR2 FNYEAQ (reference sequence). The germline V and J ends were trimmed by 3 bases and 5 bases, with 9 bases remaining between them. The CDR3 has 13 residues. The chain's CDR3 is CASSFSVGDTQYF. In DNA form, the CDR3 reads TGTGCCAGCAGCTTTTCAGTTGGAGATACGCAGTATTTT. The complete variable domain, with remaining parts taken from reference TRBV7-7 and TRBJ2-3, reads GAGVSQSPRYKVTKRGQDVTLRCDPISSHATLYWYQQALGQGPEFLTYFNYEAQPDKSGLPSDRFSAERPEGSISTLTIQRTEQRDSAMYRCASSFSVGDTQYFGPGTRLTVL.

This clone came up a few times. This chain uses TRBV5-1 with TRBJ2-7; D ambiguous. This CDR3 has 14 amino acids. Germline V lookup: CDR1 SGHRS, CDR2 YFSETQ. V shed 5 bases and J shed 2 bases, with 14 bases lying between them. The CDR3 region is CASSEEPNTYEQYF. In DNA, the CDR3 is TGCGCCAGCAGTGAGGAGCCCAATACCTACGAGCAGTACTTC.

The gene calls are TRBV27 and TRBJ2-5; 8 positions agree with TRBD2. Germline lookup yields CDR1 MNHEY and CDR2 SMNVEV (reference sequence). After removal of 4 bases from V and 5 bases from J, the junction contained 9 bases not matched to a gene. The length of the CDR3 is 15 residues. The CDR3 nucleotides are TGTGCCAGCAGTTCCCTTGCGGGAGGAAGGGAGACCCAGTACTTC. This gives the protein CASSSLAGGRETQYF.

This chain uses TRBV6-6 with TRBJ2-1, with TRBD2 identical over 7 bases. J lost 3 bases, V lost 0 bases, and 5 bases had no gene match. Germline loops: CDR1 MNHNY, CDR2 SVGAGI (reference sequence). This CDR3 comprises 16 residues. The CDR3 sequence: CASSYSTGLVYNEQFF. CDR3 nucleotide sequence: TGTGCCAGCAGTTACTCGACCGGACTAGTCTACAATGAGCAGTTCTTC.

The CDR3 DNA reads as TGTGCCAGCAGCGTAGGTCCCTCGGCGGACAGCTCCTACGAGCAGTACTTC. Translating gives CASSVGPSADSSYEQYF. V and J are TRBV9 and TRBJ2-7, with D perhaps TRBD1 (6 bases). Germline CDR1 is SGDLS and CDR2 is YYNGEE. The CDR3 covers 17 residues. Trimming stripped 0 bases from V and 0 bases from J, with 16 bases between.

The genes are TRBV6-1 and TRBJ2-7; possibly TRBD2 for D (6 bases). V dropped 8 bases and J dropped 3 bases, with 20 bases sitting between them. Germline V gives CDR1 MNHNS, CDR2 SASEGT. CDR3 length: 15 amino acids. The CDR3 sequence: CASSTEGGRNYEQYF. Written as DNA, the CDR3 is TGTGCCAGCTCAACGGAGGGAGGCAGGAACTACGAGCAGTACTTC.

The genes are TRBV7-6 and TRBJ2-7, with 12 bases fitting TRBD2. Trimming cost V 5 bases and J 0 bases; bases outside gene matches: 8. Germline V gene lookup returns CDR1 SGHVS and CDR2 FNYEAQ. CDR3 length: 17 amino acids. CDR3 in amino acids: CASSPRTSGIDSYEQYF. The DNA for the CDR3 is TGTGCCAGCAGCCCAAGGACTAGCGGGATAGACTCCTACGAGCAGTACTTC.

This clone was observed a few times. This chain connects TRBV19 to TRBJ1-5; possible D gene TRBD1, 6 bases. The V end was cut by 4 bases, the J end by 1 base, with 20 bases between. Germline CDR1 LNHDA, CDR2 SQIVND (reference sequence). This CDR3 contains 18 residues. CDR3 protein: CASSTPRLRRGSNQPQHF. The CDR3 coding sequence is TGTGCCAGTAGTACCCCTCGGCTTCGAAGGGGGAGCAATCAGCCCCAGCATTTT.

The chain uses TRBV11-2 and TRBJ2-2, with 7 bases fitting TRBD2. This CDR3 has 17 amino acids. CDR1 SGHAT and CDR2 FQNNGV come from the germline V gene. Germline trimming cut 5 bases from V and 0 bases from J; bases unmatched to any gene: 9. In DNA, the CDR3 is TGTGCCAGCAGCAGGTGGCCTAGCGGAGCGAACACCGGGGAGCTGTTTTTT. Amino acids: CASSRWPSGANTGELFF.

This clone was counted ten times or more. This rearrangement joins TRBV5-4 to TRBJ2-3, with D perhaps matching TRBD1 (5 bases). Trimming removed 3 bases at V and 6 bases at J, with 11 bases between. This CDR3 spans 13 amino acids. Germline V gene lookup returns CDR1 SGHNT and CDR2 YYREEE (reference sequence). CDR3 sequence: CASSWAGFDTQYF. CDR3 DNA sequence: TGTGCCAGCAGCTGGGCAGGGTTTGATACGCAGTATTTT. Using reference TRBV5-4 and TRBJ2-3 for the parts outside the CDR3, the full variable domain is ETGVTQSPTHLIKTRGQQVTLRCSSQSGHNTVSWYQQALGQGPQFIFQYYREEENGRGNFPPRFSGLQFPNYSSELNVNALELDDSALYLCASSWAGFDTQYFGPGTRLTVL.

The V call is TRBV29-1, the J call TRBJ2-2; D gene uncertain. This CDR3 has 14 residues. Germline CDR1 and CDR2: SQVTM and ANQGSEA. Deletions cut 7 bases from V and 5 bases from J, with 17 bases between. The CDR3 here is CSGLILGRTGELFF. In DNA, the CDR3 is TGCAGCGGACTTATTCTGGGTCGGACCGGGGAGCTGTTTTTT.

This clone was seen only once. The rearrangement joins TRBV30 to TRBJ1-3, with 9 bases matching TRBD1. Germline V lookup: CDR1 GTSNPN, CDR2 SVGIG (reference sequence). Germline trimming cut 4 bases from V and 2 bases from J; bases unmatched to any gene: 6. CDR3 length equals 15 residues. CDR3 in amino acids: CAWILTGGTGNTIYF. CDR3 bases: TGTGCCTGGATTCTAACAGGGGGCACTGGAAACACCATATATTTT.

In this sample, this clone turned up once. The CDR3 region is CASSFGRQSYEQYF. CDR3 DNA: TGTGCCAGCAGCTTCGGGAGGCAGTCCTACGAGCAGTACTTC. The rearrangement uses TRBV7-2 and TRBJ2-7; 7 bases match TRBD2. CDR3 length: 14 amino acids. Germline trimming cut 3 bases from V and 1 base from J; bases unmatched to any gene: 3. The germline V gene encodes CDR1 SGHTA and CDR2 FQGNSA.

In its sample, this clone was seen a few times. The rearrangement uses TRBV5-8 and TRBJ2-7; 7 bases map to TRBD2. The V gene end was trimmed by 0 bases and the J gene end by 3 bases; junction bases not matched to a gene: 15. Germline-derived CDR1 and CDR2 are SGHTS and YDEGEE. The CDR3 has 18 residues. The CDR3 bases are TGTGCCAGCAGCTTGGCCCCGTTCAACCGGGACTACCGCTACGAGCAGTACTTC. This encodes CASSLAPFNRDYRYEQYF.

This clone was counted a few times. V and J are TRBV28 and TRBJ2-5; TRBD1 matches 9 bases. Germline-derived CDR1 and CDR2 are MDHEN and SYDVKM. The CDR3 runs to 16 residues. V shed 7 bases, J shed 0 bases, and the junction held 9 bases outside the gene matches. This chain's CDR3 is CASTSLGTGYQETQYF. The CDR3 DNA is TGTGCCAGCACCTCCTTAGGGACAGGGTACCAAGAGACCCAGTACTTC. The full variable domain, with the rest looked up from reference TRBV28 and TRBJ2-5, is DVKVTQSSRYLVKRTGEKVFLECVQDMDHENMFWYRQDPGLGLRLIYFSYDVKMKEKGDIPEGYSVSREKKERFSLILESASTNQTSMYLCASTSLGTGYQETQYFGPGTRLLVL.

The rearrangement uses TRBV9 and TRBJ2-1, with 8 bases that match TRBD2. J was trimmed by 5 bases and V by 3 bases; bases with no gene match: 7. Germline loops: CDR1 SGDLS, CDR2 YYNGEE. The CDR3 length is 15 residues. CDR3 DNA sequence: TGTGCCAGCAGCGCACGACTAGCGTTGCACAATGAGCAGTTCTTC. It codes for CASSARLALHNEQFF. Combining the CDR3 with reference TRBV9 and TRBJ2-1 gives the whole variable domain DSGVTQTPKHLITATGQRVTLRCSPRSGDLSVYWYQQSLDQGLQFLIQYYNGEERAKGNILERFSAQQFPDLHSELNLSSLELGDSALYFCASSARLALHNEQFFGPGTRLTVL.

The chain couples TRBV5-1 to TRBJ2-7, with TRBD1 identical over 11 bases. The CDR3 extends over 16 amino acids. J was trimmed by 6 bases and V by 4 bases; bases with no gene match: 12. The germline CDR1 and CDR2 sequences are SGHRS and YFSETQ. As DNA, the CDR3 is TGCGCCAGCAGCCCGTATACCTCGGGACAGGGGGGCGAGCAGTACTTC. The encoded protein is CASSPYTSGQGGEQYF.

This chain uses TRBV9 with TRBJ1-5, with D unresolved. The CDR3 sequence is 14 residues long. CDR1 SGDLS and CDR2 YYNGEE come from the germline V gene. The V and J ends lost 0 bases and 0 bases respectively, with 4 bases between them. In DNA, the CDR3 is TGTGCCAGCAGCGTAGGAGGTAGCAATCAGCCCCAGCATTTT. Its protein is CASSVGGSNQPQHF.

This clone was seen once. The CDR3 DNA reads as TGTGCCAGCAGGGTTAACAGGGGGCTCTACAATGAGCAGTTCTTC. It is translated as CASRVNRGLYNEQFF. The rearrangement uses TRBV2 and TRBJ2-1; 9 bases match TRBD1. This CDR3 is 15 amino acids long. With V trimmed by 6 bases and J by 3 bases, 6 bases remained unmatched. Germline CDR1 and CDR2: SNHLY and FYNNEI.

This clone is classed as medium-sized. V usage is TRBV28 and J usage is TRBJ1-1, with D tentatively TRBD1 (6 bases). The CDR3 consists of 11 residues. Germline V gives CDR1 MDHEN, CDR2 SYDVKM. Trimming left V 5 bases short and J 11 bases short, with 12 bases between. The CDR3 sequence is CASSITGLAFF. In DNA, the CDR3 is TGTGCCAGCAGTATAACAGGGCTGGCTTTCTTT. Looking up the rest from reference TRBV28 and TRBJ1-1 gives the full variable domain: DVKVTQSSRYLVKRTGEKVFLECVQDMDHENMFWYRQDPGLGLRLIYFSYDVKMKEKGDIPEGYSVSREKKERFSLILESASTNQTSMYLCASSITGLAFFGQGTRLTVV.

Here the CDR3 reads CASSYEGAGTDTQYF. The CDR3 DNA follows: TGCGCCAGCAGCTACGAAGGGGCCGGCACAGATACGCAGTATTTT. The rearrangement uses TRBV5-1 and TRBJ2-3; D perhaps matches TRBD1 (5 bases). The CDR3 length is 15 residues. The V gene lost 3 bases and the J gene lost 1 base, with 12 bases spanning the gap. Germline V gene sequence: CDR1 SGHRS, CDR2 YFSETQ.

This clone was observed a single time. V usage is TRBV25-1 and J usage is TRBJ2-7; D perhaps matches TRBD1 (6 bases). CDR1 MGHDK and CDR2 SYGVNS come from the germline V gene. This CDR3 spans 16 amino acids. Between the trimmed V and J ends, which lost 6 bases and 6 bases, there was a span of 24 bases. The CDR3 bases are TGTGCCAGCAGACCACAGGGAACAAGTATGAAGGGCGAGCAGTACTTC. It codes for CASRPQGTSMKGEQYF.

The chain has TRBV11-3 and TRBJ2-5; 9 bases fit TRBD1. This CDR3 region has 16 residues. Trimming at V came to 5 bases and at J to 5 bases, leaving 12 bases not matched to a gene. Germline-derived CDR1 and CDR2 are SGHNT and YENEEA. CDR3 residues: CASSLFGRTGDETQYF. The CDR3 DNA is TGTGCCAGCAGCCTCTTTGGAAGGACAGGGGACGAGACCCAGTACTTC.